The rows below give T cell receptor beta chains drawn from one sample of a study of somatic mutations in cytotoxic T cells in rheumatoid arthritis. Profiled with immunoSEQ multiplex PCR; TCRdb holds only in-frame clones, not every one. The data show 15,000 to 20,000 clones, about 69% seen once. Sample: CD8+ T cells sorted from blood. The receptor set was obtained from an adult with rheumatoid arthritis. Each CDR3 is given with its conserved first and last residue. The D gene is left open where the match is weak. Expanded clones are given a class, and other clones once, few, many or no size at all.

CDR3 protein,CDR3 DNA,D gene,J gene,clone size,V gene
CASRPDRGAEAFF,TGTGCCAGCAGACCAGACAGAGGGGCTGAAGCTTTCTTT,.,TRBJ1-1,few,TRBV28
CASSEDRGGDTEAFF,TGTGCCAGCAGCGAGGACAGGGGAGGAGACACTGAAGCTTTCTTT,TRBD1,TRBJ1-1,.,TRBV2
CASSPTGGFSGYTF,TGTGCCAGTAGCCCGACAGGGGGATTCTCTGGCTACACCTTC,TRBD1,TRBJ1-2,once,TRBV19
CSAIDSYEQYF,TGCAGTGCTATTGATTCCTACGAGCAGTACTTC,.,TRBJ2-7,.,TRBV20-1
CASQDKDIAYNSPLHF,TGTGCCAGTCAAGATAAGGACATAGCCTATAATTCACCCCTCCACTTT,.,TRBJ1-6,.,TRBV19
CASSPGTSNEQFF,TGTGCCAGCAGCCCCGGGACATCCAATGAGCAGTTCTTC,.,TRBJ2-1,.,TRBV2
CASSHPSSYEQYF,TGTGCCAGCAGTCATCCAAGCTCCTACGAGCAGTACTTC,.,TRBJ2-7,few,TRBV6-5
CASSGMVTEAFF,TGTGCCAGCAGTGGAATGGTCACTGAAGCTTTCTTT,.,TRBJ1-1,.,TRBV6-1
CASSFPGAYGYTF,TGTGCCAGCAGCTTCCCAGGGGCCTATGGCTACACCTTC,.,TRBJ1-2,.,TRBV5-5
CASSSPGSSYEQYF,TGTGCCAGCAGCTCCCCGGGGAGCTCCTACGAGCAGTACTTC,.,TRBJ2-7,.,TRBV7-9
CASSLGRQTEAFF,TGTGCCAGCAGTTTAGGCCGTCAAACTGAAGCTTTCTTT,.,TRBJ1-1,.,TRBV27
CASSDLGNEQFF,TGTGCCAGCAGTGATTTGGGGAATGAGCAGTTCTTC,.,TRBJ2-1,.,TRBV6-1
CATLLTGSGANVLTF,TGTGCCACCCTTCTTACGGGCTCTGGGGCCAACGTCCTGACTTTC,.,TRBJ2-6,few,TRBV28
CASSGDGPWQPQHF,TGTGCCAGCAGTGGGGACGGTCCGTGGCAGCCCCAGCATTTT,.,TRBJ1-5,.,TRBV6-1
CASSGQGASVGELFF,TGTGCCAGCAGTGGACAGGGGGCTTCGGTCGGGGAGCTGTTTTTT,TRBD1,TRBJ2-2,.,TRBV6-6
CASSSTGDRGYTF,TGTGCCAGCAGCTCCACCGGGGATAGGGGCTACACCTTC,.,TRBJ1-2,once,TRBV7-8
CATSRDPMNTEAFF,TGTGCCACCAGCAGAGATCCGATGAACACTGAAGCTTTCTTT,.,TRBJ1-1,.,TRBV15
CASSQDRVRIYEQYF,TGTGCCAGCAGCCAGGACAGGGTCAGGATCTACGAGCAGTACTTC,TRBD1,TRBJ2-7,few,TRBV4-2
CASSQEPATNEKLFF,TGCGCCAGCAGCCAAGAGCCTGCAACTAATGAAAAACTGTTTTTT,.,TRBJ1-4,.,TRBV4-1
CASSLEEEETQYF,TGTGCCAGCAGCTTAGAGGAAGAAGAGACCCAGTACTTC,.,TRBJ2-5,.,TRBV13
CASSQTPWGPYEQYF,TGCGCCAGCAGCCAAACGCCTTGGGGTCCCTACGAGCAGTACTTC,.,TRBJ2-7,.,TRBV4-1
CASSQKTSPLGDEQFF,TGCGCCAGCAGCCAAAAGACTAGCCCCCTCGGGGATGAGCAGTTCTTC,TRBD2,TRBJ2-1,once,TRBV4-1
CSANEGLGYTF,TGCAGTGCTAACGAGGGTCTCGGCTACACCTTC,.,TRBJ1-2,.,TRBV20-1
CASPSTSTVYNEQFF,.,.,TRBJ2-1,.,TRBV7-9
CASIPGGFSGNTIYF,TGTGCCAGCATCCCCGGAGGCTTCTCTGGAAACACCATATATTTT,.,TRBJ1-3,.,TRBV7-9
CASSLGPRPGLAGENTGELFF,TGTGCCAGCAGCTTAGGCCCCAGACCGGGACTAGCGGGAGAGAACACCGGGGAGCTGTTTTTT,TRBD2,TRBJ2-2,.,TRBV7-6
CASSPGVHEQYF,TGTGCCAGCAGTCCAGGGGTGCACGAGCAGTACTTC,.,TRBJ2-7,.,TRBV6-1
CATSMGVGYEQYF,TGTGCCACCAGCATGGGGGTGGGGTACGAGCAGTACTTC,.,TRBJ2-7,.,TRBV15
CASSLWGGVDEKLFF,TGTGCCAGCAGTTTATGGGGGGGGGTCGATGAAAAACTGTTTTTT,.,TRBJ1-4,.,TRBV27
CASSQRTSGGPHEQFF,TGTGCCAGCAGCCAAAGGACTAGCGGGGGCCCCCATGAGCAGTTCTTC,TRBD2,TRBJ2-1,once,TRBV4-2
CASRGRTGTGVYEQFF,TGTGCCAGCAGAGGACGAACCGGGACAGGGGTCTATGAGCAGTTCTTC,TRBD1,TRBJ2-1,.,TRBV25-1
CASSQRTSSYNEQFF,TGCGCCAGCAGTCAACGGACTAGCTCCTACAATGAGCAGTTCTTC,TRBD2,TRBJ2-1,.,TRBV23-1
CASSIGFSEAFF,TGTGCCAGTAGTATCGGATTTTCTGAAGCTTTCTTT,.,TRBJ1-1,few,TRBV19
CASSAASGANVLTF,TGTGCCAGCAGTGCGGCCTCTGGGGCCAACGTCCTGACTTTC,.,TRBJ2-6,.,TRBV6-6
CASSDRARQPQHF,TGTGCCAGCAGTGACAGGGCGCGGCAGCCCCAGCATTTT,.,TRBJ1-5,.,TRBV6-1
CASSLASGELFF,TGTGCCAGCAGCTTAGCATCCGGGGAGCTGTTTTTT,.,TRBJ2-2,.,TRBV7-9
CASSLYRDYEQYF,TGTGCCAGCAGCCTATACCGGGACTACGAGCAGTACTTC,.,TRBJ2-7,.,TRBV7-6
CASSDDVQETQYF,TGCGCCAGCAGTGACGACGTTCAAGAGACCCAGTACTTC,.,TRBJ2-5,.,TRBV10-2
CASSDSGTSGSLTGELFF,TGTGCCAGCAGTGATTCCGGGACTAGCGGGAGTCTGACCGGGGAGCTGTTTTTT,TRBD2,TRBJ2-2,.,TRBV25-1
CASSLSVSPTYGYTF,TGTGCCAGCAGTTTATCAGTATCGCCGACCTATGGCTACACCTTC,.,TRBJ1-2,.,TRBV28
CASSEGGLGGGNTIYF,TGTGCCAGCAGCGAAGGGGGACTGGGAGGTGGAAACACCATATATTTT,.,TRBJ1-3,few,TRBV2
CASSLGGFRYGYTF,TGTGCCAGCAGCTTGGGGGGGTTTCGCTATGGCTACACCTTC,.,TRBJ1-2,.,TRBV5-6